These 8 T cell receptor beta chains originate from one sample sequenced in a study of T cells in Graves' hyperthyroidism and ophthalmopathy. Authors of the study amplified TCR beta CDR3 regions from RNA transcripts. With the HTBI primer set, the TCR CDR3 went through a first round of RT-PCR. TCRdb re-called the multiplex PCR reads with MiXCR, one entry per CDR3 protein. The data show 350,000 to 400,000 distinct CDR3 sequences, with about 15% seen just once and roughly 33% held by the top ten. The sample was blood. These receptors came from a woman aged 30 to 39 with Graves' hyperthyroidism.

This clonotype was detected ten times or more. This chain uses TRBV28 with TRBJ2-3, with 8 bases lining up with TRBD1. V trimming: 6 bases; J trimming: 1 base; junction bases outside the gene matches: 6. The length of the CDR3 is 15 residues. Germline V gives CDR1 MDHEN, CDR2 SYDVKM. The CDR3, as DNA: TGTGCCAGCAGGACAGGGGAAGCGGGCACAGATACGCAGTATTTT. It specifies CASRTGEAGTDTQYF.

A remark on this clonotype: The junction shows a germline mismatch at one end, possibly a read error. The chain is built from TRBV6-1 and TRBJ2-5, with D possibly TRBD1 on 5 matching bases. The CDR3 has 13 residues. Germline CDR1 is MNHNS and CDR2 is SASEGT. In nucleotides, the CDR3 is TGTGCCAGCGCCTTTAGGCTACAGGAGACTCAGTACTTC. Its protein is CASAFRLQETQYF.

Many counts were recorded for this clonotype. CDR3 amino acids: CASTTLGTSGNNEQFF. Here the CDR3 DNA reads TGTGCCAGCACCACTCTAGGGACTAGCGGGAACAATGAGCAGTTCTTC. The rearrangement links TRBV28 to TRBJ2-1; 13 positions agree with TRBD2. Germline V lookup: CDR1 MDHEN, CDR2 SYDVKM. J gave up 5 bases and V 7 bases, and 8 bases lay outside the gene matches. CDR3 size: 16 residues.

There are many counts of this clonotype. The chain joins TRBV3-1 to TRBJ1-4; weak D call: TRBD1 (5 bases). Per the germline V gene, CDR1 is LGHDT and CDR2 is YNNKEL (reference sequence). V shed 2 bases and J shed 3 bases, with 13 bases lying between them. This CDR3 is 16 amino acids long. CDR3 DNA: TGTGCCAGCAGCCAAATTGGCGGGGGAGCTAATGAAAAACTGTTTTTT. This sequence encodes CASSQIGGGANEKLFF.

The chain recombines TRBV4-2 with TRBJ2-7; 12 bases agree with TRBD2. The CDR3 consists of 17 residues. V lost 2 bases, J lost 0 bases, and 5 bases stayed unmatched. Germline CDR1 and CDR2: LGHNA and YNFKEQ. The CDR3 DNA reads TGTGCCAGCAGCCAATATACGACTAGCGGGAGCTCCTACGAGCAGTACTTC. It translates to CASSQYTTSGSSYEQYF.

This clonotype was observed a handful of times. The J gene is TRBJ2-3, the V gene TRBV20-1, with a possible D match to TRBD1 (6 bases). Germline-derived CDR1 and CDR2 are DFQATT and SNEGSKA (reference sequence). V was pared by 1 base and J by 7 bases, with 9 bases between. The CDR3 length is 12 residues. The CDR3 DNA reads as TGCAGTGCTAGAGGTCAGGGGTATACGCAGTATTTT. Protein sequence: CSARGQGYTQYF.

This clonotype was counted a few times. The chain combines TRBV6-5 with TRBJ2-7; D ambiguous. The germline CDR1 and CDR2 sequences are MNHEY and SVGAGI. The CDR3 runs to 12 residues. V was shortened by 2 bases and J by 5 bases, with 7 bases between the two germline ends. CDR3: CASSYPGDEQYF. For the CDR3, the DNA is TGTGCCAGCAGTTACCCCGGTGACGAGCAGTACTTC.

This clonotype was picked up many times. The chain employs TRBV24-1 and TRBJ2-1; D is unresolved. CDR3 length: 15 amino acids. V shed 4 bases and J shed 1 base, with 10 bases lying between them. Germline loops: CDR1 KGHDR, CDR2 SFDVKD. CDR3 residues: CATSEWGGSYNEQFF. The CDR3 nucleotides read TGTGCCACCAGTGAATGGGGTGGTTCCTACAATGAGCAGTTCTTC.